This T cell receptor beta chain was profiled in a study of T cells in Graves' hyperthyroidism and ophthalmopathy. Study results and caveats: Most thyroid clonotypes expanded above 0.001 appeared in blood too.

When ophthalmopathy did not progress within 18 months, Graves' hyperthyroidism was considered stable. Notes on this clonotype: Its antigen is still unknown.

After removal of 10 bases from V and 3 bases from J, the junction contained 18 bases not matched to a gene. The CDR3 is 17 amino acids. Germline lookup yields CDR1 LNHNV and CDR2 YYDKDF (reference sequence). The TCR beta CDR3 regions underwent amplification using RNA transcripts as the source. The HTBI primer set was used in a first-round RT-PCR of the TCR CDR3. TCRdb re-called the multiplex PCR reads through MiXCR, storing one row per CDR3 protein. The data show about 680,000 distinct CDR3 sequences, around a third seen once. The receptor's source is a woman in her thirties or forties with Graves' hyperthyroidism. Sequenced sample: blood. The V and J genes are TRBV15 and TRBJ2-7; 10 nucleotides agree with TRBD2. The CDR3 DNA reads as TGTGCCAGCAGTTCCAGTAGCGGGGGGAGCGTCTTCTACGAGCAGTACTTC. This codes for CASSSSSGGSVFYEQYF.